What follows is one TCR beta chain and its context. What it binds is not known. This sample stems from a study of cytotoxic CD8 clonotypes in ibrutinib-treated CLL. Study-wide background: Averaging across samples gave approximately 260,000 productive templates and roughly 87,000 productive rearrangements.

CDR3 size: 14 residues. V dropped 6 bases and J dropped 4; count of bases not matched to a gene: 6. From germline, CDR1 is SGHTA and CDR2 FQGNSA. The data were produced by immunoSEQ multiplex PCR, yet TCRdb's version contains in-frame clones alone and is incomplete. The data show about 150,000 clones, with around 80% seen just once and about 13% held by the top ten. General observations from the study: The clonality went up when patients responded to ibrutinib and dropped back toward baseline at progression.

This sample comprised PBMCs, obtained after 12 months of ibrutinib treatment. The chain employs TRBV7-2 and TRBJ1-1; the match to TRBD1 covers 9 bases. This sequence was found in a human donor with chronic lymphocytic leukemia. The CDR3 protein is CASRYDRGSTEAFF. In DNA form, the CDR3 reads TGTGCCAGCAGATATGACAGGGGGTCCACTGAAGCTTTCTTT.